This T cell receptor beta chain was documented in a study of cytomegalovirus exposure and HLA in healthy donors. General study results and limits: Donors were assumed by presence/absence analyses to have roughly uniform sequencing depth. The authors later linked a missense DCLRE1C variant to TCR beta V- and J-gene trimming.

PCR amplification relied on 60 Vbeta primers (plus 13 Jbeta primers). Original methodology: Unique TCR beta chains numbered approximately 80 million in a later analysis, with 10 million to 14 million shared. Clones were sequenced by immunoSEQ multiplex PCR, and TCRdb holds only the in-frame ones, with some missing. V, J and clone size are those of that table, while D and trimming were read from the DNA. This table has 85,000 to 100,000 clones, around 86% appearing once. Germline V gives CDR1 MDHEN, CDR2 SYDVKM. This CDR3 spans 16 amino acids. V shed 5 bases and J 4 bases; nucleotides not matched to a gene: 8. Every donor was a healthy person donating bone marrow. On this clone itself: The antigen remains undetermined.

The TCR originated in a female donor in good health and CMV-seropositive. Sample: PBMCs. This chain connects TRBV28 to TRBJ1-5; 10 bases are shared with TRBD1. The CDR3: CASSHHQGQGNQPQHF. DNA of the CDR3: TGTGCCAGCAGTCATCACCAGGGACAGGGGAATCAGCCCCAGCATTTT.